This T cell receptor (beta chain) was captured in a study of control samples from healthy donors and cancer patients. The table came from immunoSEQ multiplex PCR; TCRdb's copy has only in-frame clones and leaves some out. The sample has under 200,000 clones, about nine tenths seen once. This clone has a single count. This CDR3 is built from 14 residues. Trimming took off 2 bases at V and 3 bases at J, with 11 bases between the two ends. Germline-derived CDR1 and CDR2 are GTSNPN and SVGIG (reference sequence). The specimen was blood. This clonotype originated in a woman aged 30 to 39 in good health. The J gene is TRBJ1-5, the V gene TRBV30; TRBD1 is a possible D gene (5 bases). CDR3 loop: CAWSLKGFNQPQHF. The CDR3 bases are TGTGCCTGGAGTTTAAAGGGGTTCAATCAGCCCCAGCATTTT. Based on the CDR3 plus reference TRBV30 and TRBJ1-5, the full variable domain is SQTIHQWPATLVQPVGSPLSLECTVEGTSNPNLYWYRQAAGRGLQLLFYSVGIGQISSEVPQNLSASRPQDRQFILSSKKLLLSDSGFYLCAWSLKGFNQPQHFGDGTRLSIL.